A single sample gave rise to the 22 T cell receptor beta chains below, sequenced in a study of cytomegalovirus exposure and HLA in healthy donors. TCRdb keeps only in-frame clones here, not all; method: immunoSEQ multiplex PCR. Of 95,000 to 150,000 clones in the sample, around 94% were seen once. Specimen: PBMCs. All receptors come from a woman aged 18-29 years in good health and CMV-seronegative.

This chain connects TRBV5-6 to TRBJ2-3; possibly TRBD2 for D (7 bases). This CDR3 region has 14 residues. V lost 4 bases, J lost 3 bases, and 12 bases lay in between. Germline CDR1 reads SGHDT; CDR2 reads YYEEEE. The CDR3 loop is CASSRRGGTDTQYF. In nucleotides, the CDR3 is TGTGCCAGCAGCCGAAGGGGGGGAACAGATACGCAGTATTTT.

The V gene is TRBV6-1, the J gene TRBJ2-4, with TRBD2 identical over 8 bases. Germline loops: CDR1 MNHNS, CDR2 SASEGT. CDR3 size: 15 residues. V gave up 3 bases and J gave up 6 bases; unmatched junction bases: 7. CDR3 DNA sequence: TGTGCCAGCAGTGATGGGACTAGAGTATCAAACATTCAGTACTTC. It translates to CASSDGTRVSNIQYF.

The chain is built from TRBV19 and TRBJ2-2; 7 bases map to TRBD2. The CDR3 consists of 14 residues. Germline V gene lookup returns CDR1 LNHDA and CDR2 SQIVND (reference sequence). V was clipped by 7 bases and J by 6 bases; unmatched bases: 8. The CDR3 spells CASTVAGDSGELFF. In DNA form, the CDR3 reads TGTGCCAGTACGGTAGCGGGTGACTCCGGGGAGCTGTTTTTT.

The rearrangement joins TRBV5-1 to TRBJ2-5, with TRBD2 matching over 11 bases. Trimming took 4 bases from V and 3 from J; bases not matched to a gene: 2. CDR1 and CDR2 (germline): SGHRS, YFSETQ. This CDR3 has 14 amino acids. This CDR3 reads CASSPLAGEETQYF. CDR3 sequence (DNA): TGCGCCAGCAGCCCACTAGCGGGAGAAGAGACCCAGTACTTC.

This chain joins TRBV5-1 and TRBJ1-2; a possible D gene is TRBD1 (5 bases). This CDR3 spans 18 amino acids. Trimming removed 4 bases at V and 0 bases at J, with 22 bases between. Germline V gene lookup returns CDR1 SGHRS and CDR2 YFSETQ. DNA for the CDR3: TGCGCCAGCAGCAAACTTCCCCCCCAAGACAGAGCTAACTATGGCTACACCTTC. Encoded protein: CASSKLPPQDRANYGYTF.

The chain couples TRBV27 to TRBJ2-7, with D tentatively TRBD2 (6 bases). V dropped 3 bases and J dropped 4 bases, with 13 bases sitting between them. CDR3 size: 14 residues. The germline V gene has CDR1 MNHEY and CDR2 SMNVEV (reference sequence). The CDR3 nucleotides read TGTGCCAGCAGTTTGGTGGGAGGAATATACGAGCAGTACTTC. The encoded protein is CASSLVGGIYEQYF.

V gene TRBV6-1 combines with J gene TRBJ1-5, with D unresolved. The CDR3 consists of 15 residues. CDR1 is MNHNS, CDR2 SASEGT, per germline. The V end was cut by 4 bases, the J end by 1 base, with 11 bases between. This CDR3 is CASSVRFPSNQPQHF. The CDR3 nucleotides read TGTGCCAGCAGTGTGCGTTTCCCAAGCAATCAGCCCCAGCATTTT.

As DNA, the CDR3 is TGTGCCAGCAGCGTAGGGGTGTCCCAGGGAGGCGAAAAACTGTTTTTT. It encodes CASSVGVSQGGEKLFF. The V call is TRBV9, the J call TRBJ1-4; possible D gene TRBD1, 5 bases. The CDR3 totals 16 residues. V lost 0 bases and J 8 bases, leaving 17 bases between the germline ends. Germline V lookup: CDR1 SGDLS, CDR2 YYNGEE.

V usage is TRBV2 and J usage is TRBJ2-3, with D possibly TRBD1 on 5 matching bases. Between the trimmed V and J ends, which lost 4 bases and 2 bases, there was a span of 10 bases. The CDR3 consists of 14 residues. Germline lookup yields CDR1 SNHLY and CDR2 FYNNEI. The CDR3 is CASSADRDTDTQYF. CDR3 nucleotide sequence: TGTGCCAGCAGTGCCGACAGAGACACAGATACGCAGTATTTT. The variable domain in full, completed from reference TRBV2 and TRBJ2-3, reads EPEVTQTPSHQVTQMGQEVILRCVPISNHLYFYWYRQILGQKVEFLVSFYNNEISEKSEIFDDQFSVERPDGSNFTLKIRSTKLEDSAMYFCASSADRDTDTQYFGPGTRLTVL.

V usage is TRBV28 and J usage is TRBJ1-1; the D gene is possibly TRBD1 (5 bases). The V gene lost 8 bases and the J gene lost 6 bases, with 10 bases spanning the gap. CDR1 is MDHEN, CDR2 SYDVKM, per germline. The CDR3 is 11 amino acids. CDR3 sequence (DNA): TGTGCCAGCGGGGGGTCTGCTGAAGCTTTCTTT. Protein sequence: CASGGSAEAFF. Based on the CDR3 plus reference TRBV28 and TRBJ1-1, the full variable domain is DVKVTQSSRYLVKRTGEKVFLECVQDMDHENMFWYRQDPGLGLRLIYFSYDVKMKEKGDIPEGYSVSREKKERFSLILESASTNQTSMYLCASGGSAEAFFGQGTRLTVV.

This chain connects TRBV28 to TRBJ2-2, with TRBD2 identical over 8 bases. There are 15 residues in the CDR3. Germline assignment: CDR1 MDHEN and CDR2 SYDVKM. The trim removed 5 bases at V and 5 bases at J, leaving 7 bases unmatched. The CDR3 coding sequence is TGTGCCAGCAGTGCCGGGACTAGAAGTACCGGGGAGCTGTTTTTT. It is translated as CASSAGTRSTGELFF.

The rearrangement joins TRBV30 to TRBJ1-2, with a tentative D call TRBD1 (5 bases). V was clipped by 4 bases and J by 1 base, with 10 bases between them. The CDR3 extends over 13 amino acids. Per germline, CDR1 GTSNPN and CDR2 SVGIG (reference sequence). The chain's CDR3 is CAWKLGLNYGYTF. CDR3 nucleotide sequence: TGTGCCTGGAAGTTGGGGCTTAACTATGGCTACACCTTC.

This chain connects TRBV5-1 to TRBJ2-7; D is ambiguous. Germline V gene sequence: CDR1 SGHRS, CDR2 YFSETQ. The V gene lost 6 bases and the J gene lost 4 bases, with 20 bases spanning the gap. CDR3 size: 15 residues. CDR3 nucleotides: TGCGCCAGCACCTACAACCCCCAGGTGAATTACGAGCAGTACTTC. This codes for CASTYNPQVNYEQYF.

The rearrangement uses TRBV6-6 and TRBJ2-5, with D possibly being TRBD2 (6 bases). The germline gives CDR1 MNHNY, CDR2 SVGAGI (reference sequence). V gave up 5 bases and J gave up 2 bases, with 18 bases separating them. The CDR3 is made up of 16 amino acids. The CDR3 sequence: CASSRGGTGYQETQYF. CDR3 nucleotides: TGTGCCAGCAGTCGCGGCGGGACTGGATATCAAGAGACCCAGTACTTC.

The chain recombines TRBV28 with TRBJ2-3; 11 bases fit TRBD2. J gave up 6 bases and V 7 bases, and 18 bases lay outside the gene matches. Germline V gene sequence: CDR1 MDHEN, CDR2 SYDVKM. The CDR3 totals 18 residues. CDR3 protein: CASIPAFGLAGGSDTQYF. The CDR3 DNA reads TGTGCCAGCATCCCGGCTTTCGGGCTAGCGGGAGGCTCCGATACGCAGTATTTT.

The chain uses TRBV28 and TRBJ1-1; tentatively, D is TRBD1 (6 bases). The CDR3 is made up of 15 amino acids. Germline CDR1 MDHEN, CDR2 SYDVKM. V dropped 4 bases and J dropped 2 bases, with 14 bases sitting between them. The CDR3 DNA sequence: TGTGCCAGCAGTTCCCACCCACAGGGAAACACTGAAGCTTTCTTT. Translating it yields CASSSHPQGNTEAFF.

The V gene is TRBV6-1, the J gene TRBJ2-7; 7 positions match TRBD1. Germline CDR1 reads MNHNS; CDR2 reads SASEGT. The CDR3 runs to 12 residues. Trimming removed 9 bases from V and 3 bases from J; junction bases left unmatched: 5. Here the CDR3 DNA reads TGTGCCAGTCCGGGACAGCGCTACGAGCAGTACTTC. As protein: CASPGQRYEQYF.

The CDR3, as DNA: TGTGCCAGCAGCTTGGGGGCAGGGGGCGTTTCTAATGAAAAACTGTTTTTT. Translating gives CASSLGAGGVSNEKLFF. This rearrangement joins TRBV5-4 to TRBJ1-4; 8 nucleotides agree with TRBD1. Germline values: CDR1 SGHNT, CDR2 YYREEE (reference sequence). CDR3 length equals 17 residues. The J segment lost 3 bases and the V segment lost 0 bases, leaving 7 bases of the junction unmatched.

This chain links TRBV30 with TRBJ2-2, with 9 bases that match TRBD2. The V gene end was trimmed by 8 bases and the J gene end by 2 bases; junction bases not matched to a gene: 12. The CDR3 contains 16 residues. Germline V gene data show CDR1 as GTSNPN and CDR2 as SVGIG (reference sequence). CDR3 loop: CAQKVGRGGNTGELFF. The CDR3 nucleotides are TGTGCCCAAAAGGTGGGGCGGGGGGGCAACACCGGGGAGCTGTTTTTT.

The V gene is TRBV7-3, the J gene TRBJ2-1, with a weak D call TRBD2 (6 bases). Germline CDR1 and CDR2: SGHTA and FQGTGA. Trimming removed 3 bases from V and 0 bases from J, with 9 bases in between. The CDR3 has 15 residues. CDR3 sequence reads: CASSFGTLSYNEQFF. The CDR3 DNA follows: TGTGCCAGCAGCTTTGGGACTCTCTCCTACAATGAGCAGTTCTTC.

V gene TRBV27 combines with J gene TRBJ1-4, with unresolved D. CDR3 length equals 14 residues. Germline V CDR1 and CDR2: MNHEY, SMNVEV (reference sequence). Trimming cost V 6 bases and J 4 bases, with 12 bases left between them. CDR3 nucleotides: TGTGCCAGCAGAGCGGGCGGAATTAATGAAAAACTGTTTTTT. Protein: CASRAGGINEKLFF.

The chain combines TRBV30 with TRBJ2-6, with a possible D match to TRBD1 (5 bases). Germline CDR1 reads GTSNPN; CDR2 reads SVGIG (reference sequence). The germline V and J ends were trimmed by 4 bases and 7 bases, with 14 bases remaining between them. This CDR3 has 14 residues. Here the CDR3 reads CAWTVSRDANVLTF. The DNA of the CDR3 is TGTGCCTGGACTGTAAGCAGGGATGCCAACGTCCTGACTTTC.